A single sample is the source of the 9 T cell receptor beta chains below, sequenced in a study of identical twins. TCRdb redid the calling of the 5' RACE reads with MiXCR, one entry per CDR3 protein. Of fewer than 550,000 distinct CDR3 sequences listed, approximately 14% are singletons. A further study also used this sample, focusing on yellow fever vaccine responses in identical twins.

Specimen: CD4+ T cells sorted from blood. Receptors were obtained from a young woman in good health.

This clonotype turned up a few times. The chain uses TRBV4-3 and TRBJ2-1, with 8 bases matching TRBD1. Trimming removed 3 bases from V and 8 bases from J; junction bases left unmatched: 3. The CDR3 consists of 13 residues. CDR1 is LGHNA, CDR2 YSLEER, per germline. This CDR3 is CASSHETGDEQFF. The DNA for the CDR3 is TGCGCCAGCAGCCACGAGACAGGGGATGAGCAGTTCTTC.

This clonotype was detected only once. The chain recombines TRBV7-9 with TRBJ2-7, with 10 bases lining up with TRBD1. This CDR3 is built from 16 residues. The V gene's germline CDR1 is SEHNR and CDR2 FQNEAQ (reference sequence). V was pared by 6 bases and J by 3 bases, with 11 bases of the junction left unmatched. The CDR3 spells CASSFGDRGPSYEQYF. CDR3 sequence (DNA): TGTGCCAGCAGTTTCGGGGACAGGGGCCCCAGCTACGAGCAGTACTTC.

This clonotype was counted many times. The CDR3 loop is CASSRPAGGSYNEQFF. CDR3 nucleotide sequence: TGTGCCAGCAGCCGCCCGGCGGGAGGCTCCTACAATGAGCAGTTCTTC. The gene calls are TRBV7-9 and TRBJ2-1, with 8 bases identical to TRBD2. Trimming removed 5 bases from V and 0 bases from J; junction bases left unmatched: 6. The germline V gene has CDR1 SEHNR and CDR2 FQNEAQ (reference sequence). This CDR3 is 16 amino acids long. Full variable domain (rest looked up from reference TRBV7-9 and TRBJ2-1): DTGVSQNPRHKITKRGQNVTFRCDPISEHNRLYWYRQTLGQGPEFLTYFQNEAQLEKSRLLSDRFSAERPKGSFSTLEIQRTEQGDSAMYLCASSRPAGGSYNEQFFGPGTRLTVL.

This clonotype was seen a handful of times. The chain is built from TRBV12-5 and TRBJ2-3; no reliable D call. Germline V CDR1 and CDR2: LGHNT, FRNRAP. The CDR3 sequence is 14 residues long. The ends were cut back, 1 base at V and 1 base at J, with 6 bases in the middle. CDR3 sequence reads: CASGLGHRTDTQYF. CDR3 bases: TGTGCTAGTGGTTTGGGACATCGCACAGATACGCAGTATTTT.

There are a few counts of this clonotype. The chain employs TRBV6-2 or TRBV6-3 and TRBJ2-1; 11 bases align to TRBD2. The CDR3 loop spans 15 amino acids. V was pared by 6 bases and J by 8 bases, with 9 bases of the junction left unmatched. Per germline, CDR1 MNHEY and CDR2 SVGEGT. This CDR3 reads CASSYTSGSIYEQFF. The CDR3, as DNA: TGTGCCAGCAGCTATACTAGCGGGAGTATCTATGAGCAGTTCTTC.

This clonotype was observed many times. The chain is built from TRBV10-3 and TRBJ2-5; possible D gene TRBD1, 6 bases. This CDR3 comprises 12 residues. Trimming left V 6 bases short and J 5 bases short, with 10 bases between. CDR1 and CDR2 from the germline V gene are ENHRY and SYGVKD. CDR3 sequence: CAISSGVETQYF. In nucleotides, the CDR3 is TGTGCCATCAGCTCAGGGGTCGAGACCCAGTACTTC.

This clonotype was seen more than once but under ten times. The chain links TRBV12-3 or TRBV12-4 to TRBJ1-1, with 10 bases that match TRBD1. The CDR3 runs 16 residues. Germline trimming cut 5 bases from V and 0 bases from J; bases unmatched to any gene: 6. CDR3 in amino acids: CASSPGQGVMNTEAFF. DNA of the CDR3: TGTGCCAGCAGTCCCGGACAGGGGGTGATGAACACTGAAGCTTTCTTT.

This clonotype turned up a few times. The chain carries TRBV20-1 and TRBJ2-3, with no clear D. The CDR3 is 12 amino acids. CDR1 is DFQATT, CDR2 SNEGSKA, per germline (reference sequence). V lost 6 bases to trimming and J lost 6 bases, with 13 bases between them. The chain's CDR3 is CSAPPSPDTQYF. The CDR3 coding sequence is TGCAGTGCCCCGCCCTCGCCTGATACGCAGTATTTT.

The CDR3 protein is CSAHGTGELFF. CDR3 sequence (DNA): TGCAGTGCGCACGGCACCGGGGAGCTGTTTTTT. This chain joins TRBV20-1 and TRBJ2-2; D gene unclear. Looked up from germline, CDR1 is DFQATT and CDR2 is SNEGSKA (reference sequence). The CDR3 consists of 11 residues. Trimming stripped 6 bases from V and 4 bases from J, with 6 bases between.